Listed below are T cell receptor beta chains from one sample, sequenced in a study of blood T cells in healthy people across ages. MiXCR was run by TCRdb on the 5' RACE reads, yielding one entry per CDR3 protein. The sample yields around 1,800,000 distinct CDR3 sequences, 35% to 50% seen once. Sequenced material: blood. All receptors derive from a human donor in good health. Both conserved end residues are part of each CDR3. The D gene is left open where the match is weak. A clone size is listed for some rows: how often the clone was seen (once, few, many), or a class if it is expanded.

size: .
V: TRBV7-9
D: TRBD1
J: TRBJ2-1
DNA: TGTGCCGGCAGCTTTTTGCAGGGGGCTGGTAATGAGCAGTTCTTC
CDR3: CAGSFLQGAGNEQFF

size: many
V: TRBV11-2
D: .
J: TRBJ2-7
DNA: TGTGCCAGCAGCTTAAAGGGCAGCCACGAGCAGTACTTC
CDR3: CASSLKGSHEQYF

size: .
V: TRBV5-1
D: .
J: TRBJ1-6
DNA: TGCGCCAGCAGCTTGGAAGGGGGAGGGAGATTACCCCTCCACTTT
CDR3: CASSLEGGGRLPLHF

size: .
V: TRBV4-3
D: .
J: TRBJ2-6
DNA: TGCGCCAGCAGCTACAACCATCCCGGGAGCTCTGGGGCCAACGTCCTGACTTTC
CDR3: CASSYNHPGSSGANVLTF

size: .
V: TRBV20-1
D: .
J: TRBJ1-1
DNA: TGCAGTGCTTTGGACGCCCGTGCAGGCACTGAAGCTTTCTTT
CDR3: CSALDARAGTEAFF

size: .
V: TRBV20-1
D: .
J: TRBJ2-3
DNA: TGCAGTGCCATAGACACCCGGGGGTGGGTTACAGATACGCAGTATTTT
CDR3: CSAIDTRGWVTDTQYF

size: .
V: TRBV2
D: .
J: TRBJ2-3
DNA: TGTGCCAGCAGTGGAGCAGTTGGGACATACCAAAATACGCAGTATTTT
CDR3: CASSGAVGTYQNTQYF

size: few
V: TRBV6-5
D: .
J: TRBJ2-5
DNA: TGTGCCAGCAGGGCAGGGAGATTGGAGACCCAGTACTTC
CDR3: CASRAGRLETQYF

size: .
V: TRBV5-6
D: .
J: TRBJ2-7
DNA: TGTGCCAGCAGCATAAATGTCTACGAGCAGTACTTC
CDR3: CASSINVYEQYF

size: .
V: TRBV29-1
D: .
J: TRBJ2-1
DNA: TGCAGCGTTGCGTCGAGGAATGAGCGGTTCTTC
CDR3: CSVASRNERFF

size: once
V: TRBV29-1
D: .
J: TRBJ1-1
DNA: TGCAGCGTTGAAGCACGAGGGGCGGAGAACACTGAAGCTTTCTTT
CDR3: CSVEARGAENTEAFF

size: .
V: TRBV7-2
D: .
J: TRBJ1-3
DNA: TGTGCCAGCAGCTTAATGTCTGGAGGAAACACCATATATTTT
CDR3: CASSLMSGGNTIYF

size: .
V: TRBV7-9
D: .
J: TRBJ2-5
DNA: TGTGCCAGCAGCTTCGAGGGCAGGGTCCAGGGGCAGTACTTC
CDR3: CASSFEGRVQGQYF

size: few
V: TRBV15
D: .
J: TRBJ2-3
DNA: TGTGCCACCAGCAGAGGGGCAGAAAACACAGATACGCAGTATTTT
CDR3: CATSRGAENTDTQYF

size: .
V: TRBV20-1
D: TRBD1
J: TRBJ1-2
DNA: TGCAGTGCTAGAGAGGTACAGGGGGTTGGCTACACCTTC
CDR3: CSAREVQGVGYTF

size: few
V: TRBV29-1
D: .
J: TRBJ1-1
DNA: TGCAGCATGTCGAAGGGGAAAGGTACTGAAGCTTTCTTT
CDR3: CSMSKGKGTEAFF

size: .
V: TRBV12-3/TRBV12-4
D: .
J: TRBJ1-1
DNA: TGTGCCAGCAGTTTATCCGGCTTCCCGGGAGGTCTAGGGGCTTTCTTT
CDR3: CASSLSGFPGGLGAFF

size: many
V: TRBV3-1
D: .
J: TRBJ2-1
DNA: TGTGCCAGCAGAGCGCCCTACAATGAGCAGTTCTTC
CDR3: CASRAPYNEQFF

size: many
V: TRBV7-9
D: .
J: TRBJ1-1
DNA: TGTGCCAGCATATCCACCGCTGAAGCTTTCTTT
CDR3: CASISTAEAFF

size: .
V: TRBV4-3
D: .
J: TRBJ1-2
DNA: TGCGCCAGCAGCCAAGGGGGTGAGTTGGACGGCTACACCTTC
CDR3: CASSQGGELDGYTF

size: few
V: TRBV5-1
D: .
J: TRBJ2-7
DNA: TGCGCCAGCAGCTTGTCGCAGGGGCGAAACTCCTACGAGCAGTACTTC
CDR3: CASSLSQGRNSYEQYF

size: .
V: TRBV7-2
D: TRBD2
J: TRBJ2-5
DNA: TGTGCCAGCATCCCGGGACTAGGGGGAGGAGAGACCCAGTACTTC
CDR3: CASIPGLGGGETQYF

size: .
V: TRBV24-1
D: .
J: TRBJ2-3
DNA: TGTGCCACCAGTGGTTACGGCGGAAGAAACACAGATACGCAGTATTTT
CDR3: CATSGYGGRNTDTQYF

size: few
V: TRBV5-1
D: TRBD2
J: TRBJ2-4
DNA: TGCGCCAGCAGCTCCGACCTAGCGGGGGCCCACCAGCAGTACTTC
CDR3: CASSSDLAGAHQQYF

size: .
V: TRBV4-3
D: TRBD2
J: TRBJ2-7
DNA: TGCGCCAGCAGCCGGGGACTAGCGGGTATCTCCTACGAGCAGTACTTC
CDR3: CASSRGLAGISYEQYF